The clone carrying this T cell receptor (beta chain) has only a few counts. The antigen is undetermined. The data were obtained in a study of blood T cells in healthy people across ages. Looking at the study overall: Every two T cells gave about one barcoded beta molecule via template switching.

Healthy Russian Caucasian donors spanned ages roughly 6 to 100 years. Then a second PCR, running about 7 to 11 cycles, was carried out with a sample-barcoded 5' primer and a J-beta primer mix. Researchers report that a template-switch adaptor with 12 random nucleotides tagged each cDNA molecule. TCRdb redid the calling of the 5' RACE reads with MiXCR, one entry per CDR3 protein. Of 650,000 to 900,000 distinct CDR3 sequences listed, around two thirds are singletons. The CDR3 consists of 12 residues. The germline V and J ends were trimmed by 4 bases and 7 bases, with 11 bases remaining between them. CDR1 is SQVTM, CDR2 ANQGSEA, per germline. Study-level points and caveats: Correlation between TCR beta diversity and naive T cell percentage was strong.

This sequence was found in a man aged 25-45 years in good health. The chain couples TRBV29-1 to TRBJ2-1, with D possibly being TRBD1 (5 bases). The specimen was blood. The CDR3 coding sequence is TGCAGCGTTGTGGGGCCGCATAATGAGCAGTTCTTC. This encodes CSVVGPHNEQFF.